The rows below give T cell receptor beta chains drawn from one sample of a study of cytomegalovirus exposure and HLA in healthy donors. Some clones are missing from TCRdb's copy, which holds only in-frame ones; the method was immunoSEQ multiplex PCR. The sample gives 120,000 or so clones, around 77% of which show up once; under 7% is in the top ten. The sample was PBMCs. The source is a man aged 18 to 35 in good health and CMV-seropositive. Both conserved end residues are part of each CDR3. A D gene is named only where the DNA matches it firmly. Size is stated for part of the rows, as once, few or many counts, or as a class when the clone is expanded.

cdr3_aa	cdr3_nt	v_call	j_call	d_call	clone_size
CASSAQGSNQPQHF	TGTGCCAGTAGTGCACAGGGGAGCAATCAGCCCCAGCATTTT	TRBV19	TRBJ1-5	TRBD1	.
CASSQLGDSPLHF	TGTGCCAGCAGCCAGCTCGGGGATTCACCCCTCCACTTT	TRBV14	TRBJ1-6	.	.
CASSFDRTKLFF	TGTGCCAGCAGCTTCGACAGGACAAAACTGTTTTTT	TRBV7-2	TRBJ1-4	.	few
CASSFPGQMNTEAFF	TGTGCCAGCAGCTTTCCAGGACAGATGAACACTGAAGCTTTCTTT	TRBV5-4	TRBJ1-1	.	.
CASTYDEGAGEKLFF	TGTGCCAGCACTTATGACGAGGGGGCAGGGGAAAAACTGTTTTTT	TRBV6-1	TRBJ1-4	TRBD1	many
CASNQGDGYGYTF	TGTGCCAGCAATCAGGGGGACGGCTATGGCTACACCTTC	TRBV5-4	TRBJ1-2	TRBD1	.
CASSAGFTTDTQYF	TGCGCCAGCAGCGCGGGATTTACCACAGATACGCAGTATTTT	TRBV5-1	TRBJ2-3	.	.
CASSPTGVLNSPLHF	TGTGCCAGCAGCCCAACCGGGGTACTAAATTCACCCCTCCACTTT	TRBV2	TRBJ1-6	.	.
CSVEGQGTKQYF	TGCAGCGTTGAGGGACAGGGTACGAAACAGTACTTC	TRBV29-1	TRBJ2-7	TRBD1	.
CASSPTGNPYNEQFF	TGTGCCAGCAGCCCTACGGGGAACCCCTACAATGAGCAGTTCTTC	TRBV7-3	TRBJ2-1	.	.
CASSLESGNTEAFF	TGTGCCAGCAGCTTGGAATCAGGGAACACTGAAGCTTTCTTT	TRBV5-4	TRBJ1-1	.	.
CASKEGDTEAFF	TGTGCCAGCAAAGAGGGTGACACTGAAGCTTTCTTT	TRBV6-1	TRBJ1-1	.	.
CASSRRDSPTTNEKLFF	TGTGCCAGTAGCCGAAGGGACAGCCCAACAACTAATGAAAAACTGTTTTTT	TRBV19	TRBJ1-4	TRBD1	once
CASSDSSSYEQYF	TGTGCCAGCAGTGACAGTTCCTCCTACGAGCAGTACTTC	TRBV7-9	TRBJ2-7	.	.
CASSQDSRGLYNEQFF	TGCGCCAGCAGCCAAGATTCGCGGGGCCTATACAATGAGCAGTTCTTC	TRBV4-1	TRBJ2-1	.	.
CASSDHRGISYTF	TGTGCCAGCAGTGACCATAGGGGAATAAGCTACACCTTC	TRBV6-4	TRBJ1-2	.	.
CSSSLGAGAANQPQHF	TGTTCCAGCAGCTTAGGCGCGGGGGCCGCCAATCAGCCCCAGCATTTT	TRBV7-9	TRBJ1-5	.	.
CASSVGGPSSYNSPLHF	TGTGCCAGTAGTGTCGGGGGTCCAAGCTCCTATAATTCACCCCTCCACTTT	TRBV19	TRBJ1-6	.	.
CASSEGQGGTEAFF	TGCGCCAGCAGCGAAGGACAGGGAGGCACTGAAGCTTTCTTT	TRBV5-1	TRBJ1-1	TRBD1	.
CASSEMGQRGEKLFF	TGTGCCAGCAGTGAAATGGGACAGAGAGGGGAAAAACTGTTTTTT	TRBV2	TRBJ1-4	TRBD1	.
CAISDGPGGYTF	TGTGCCATCAGTGATGGTCCGGGAGGCTACACCTTC	TRBV10-3	TRBJ1-2	.	.
CSVPHDLSSYNEQFF	TGCAGCGTTCCCCACGACTTGAGCTCCTACAATGAGCAGTTCTTC	TRBV29-1	TRBJ2-1	.	.
CASSSPDGQPIYNEQFF	TGTGCCAGCAGTTCCCCGGATGGACAGCCTATCTACAATGAGCAGTTCTTC	TRBV28	TRBJ2-1	.	few
CASSYSRGEQFF	TGCGCCAGCAGCTACTCTAGGGGCGAGCAGTTCTTC	TRBV5-1	TRBJ2-1	.	.
CASLNPGGNTEAFF	TGTGCCAGCCTCAACCCGGGGGGGAACACTGAAGCTTTCTTT	TRBV6-5	TRBJ1-1	.	.
CASSLSGRGETQYF	TGCGCCAGCAGCTTGAGCGGGCGAGGTGAGACCCAGTACTTC	TRBV5-1	TRBJ2-5	.	.
CSVDPGTEETQYF	TGCAGCGTCGATCCCGGGACAGAAGAGACCCAGTACTTC	TRBV29-1	TRBJ2-5	TRBD1	.
CASSSGGAKDTQYF	TGTGCCAGCAGTTCCGGGGGGGCGAAAGATACGCAGTATTTT	TRBV28	TRBJ2-3	TRBD2	few
CASSMPESRLGPYF	TGTGCCAGTAGTATGCCCGAGTCTCGTTTGGGGCCGTACTTC	TRBV19	TRBJ2-4	.	.